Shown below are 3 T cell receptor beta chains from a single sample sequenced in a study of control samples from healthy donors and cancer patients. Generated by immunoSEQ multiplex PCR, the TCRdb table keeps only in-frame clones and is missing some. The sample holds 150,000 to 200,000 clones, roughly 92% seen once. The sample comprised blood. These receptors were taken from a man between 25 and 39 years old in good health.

CDR3 amino acids: CAWRTGESTEAFF. CDR3 coding DNA: TGTGCCTGGAGGACCGGAGAGAGCACTGAAGCTTTCTTT. The chain couples TRBV30 to TRBJ1-1; D is uncertain. V was clipped by 3 bases and J by 4 bases, with 12 bases between them. Germline V gene lookup returns CDR1 GTSNPN and CDR2 SVGIG (reference sequence). The CDR3 has 13 residues.

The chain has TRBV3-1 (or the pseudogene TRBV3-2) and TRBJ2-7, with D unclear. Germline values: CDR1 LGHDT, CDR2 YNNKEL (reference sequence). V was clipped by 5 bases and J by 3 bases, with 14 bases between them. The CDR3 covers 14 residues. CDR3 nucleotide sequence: TGTGCCAGCAGCGAAGGACCGTTTGGCTACGAGCAGTACTTC. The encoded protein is CASSEGPFGYEQYF.

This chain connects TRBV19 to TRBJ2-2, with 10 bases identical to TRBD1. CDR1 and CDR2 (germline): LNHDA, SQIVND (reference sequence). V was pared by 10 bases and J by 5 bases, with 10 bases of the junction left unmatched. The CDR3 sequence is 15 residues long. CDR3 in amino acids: CATTGGTGVTGELFF. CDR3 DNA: TGTGCCACCACAGGTGGGACAGGGGTGACCGGGGAGCTGTTTTTT.